These T cell receptor beta chains were read from a single sample in a study of shared clonotypes between healthy human individuals. Method: immunoSEQ multiplex PCR; TCRdb's copy keeps in-frame clones and lacks some. This table holds hundreds of thousands of clones, around 75% found once. Material: PBMCs. These receptors were obtained from a woman in her thirties or forties in good health. Some clones in this sample may be carry-over from other donors' samples. CDR3s include the opening cysteine and the closing phenylalanine or tryptophan. The D gene is left open where the match is weak. Clone sizes are given selectively: once, few, many, or a class where the clone is expanded.

j_call | cdr3_length | d_call | clone_size | v_call | cdr3_aa | cdr3_nt
TRBJ2-6 | 17 | - | - | TRBV27 | CASSLPGQGSGANVLTF | TGTGCCAGCAGTTTACCGGGCCAAGGATCTGGGGCCAACGTCCTGACTTTC
TRBJ1-1 | 15 | - | - | TRBV27 | CASSPHRALNTEAFF | TGTGCCAGCAGCCCCCACAGGGCCCTGAACACTGAAGCTTTCTTT
TRBJ1-5 | 15 | - | - | TRBV5-8 | CASSLIEGLNQPQHF | TGTGCCAGCAGCTTAATCGAGGGGCTTAATCAGCCCCAGCATTTT
TRBJ1-1 | 15 | - | - | TRBV28 | CASSLPLGANTEAFF | TGTGCCAGCAGTTTGCCATTGGGGGCAAACACTGAAGCTTTCTTT
TRBJ1-4 | 15 | TRBD1 | - | TRBV5-5 | CASSPSQGALEKLFF | TGTGCCAGCAGCCCTTCACAGGGGGCGTTAGAAAAACTGTTTTTT
TRBJ1-1 | 13 | TRBD1 | once | TRBV19 | CASSVNRGTEAFF | TGTGCCAGTAGTGTAAACAGGGGCACTGAAGCTTTCTTT
TRBJ1-2 | 14 | TRBD1 | - | TRBV28 | CASRGTGPNYGYTF | TGTGCCAGCAGGGGGACAGGCCCTAACTATGGCTACACCTTC
TRBJ2-2 | 13 | - | - | TRBV5-1 | CASNLVGSGELFF | TGCGCCAGCAATTTGGTTGGGTCCGGGGAGCTGTTTTTT
TRBJ2-2 | 15 | - | - | TRBV30 | CAWSVSGTHTGELFF | TGTGCCTGGAGTGTATCCGGGACTCACACCGGGGAGCTGTTTTTT
TRBJ2-4 | 16 | - | - | TRBV4-1 | CASSQGGQATKNIQYF | TGCGCCAGCAGCCAAGGGGGTCAGGCGACCAAAAACATTCAGTACTTC
TRBJ1-2 | 14 | - | - | TRBV7-3 | CASSVGSGRGGYTF | TGTGCCAGCAGCGTGGGGTCCGGGCGTGGCGGCTACACCTTC
TRBJ1-2 | 13 | - | - | TRBV29-1 | CSVEGRSRDGYTF | TGCAGCGTTGAGGGGAGGTCTAGGGATGGCTACACCTTC
TRBJ1-5 | 12 | - | - | TRBV30 | CAWSSGNQPQHF | TGTGCCTGGAGTTCAGGGAATCAGCCCCAGCATTTT
TRBJ2-7 | 14 | - | - | TRBV5-1 | CASSLAGISYEQYF | TGCGCCAGCAGCTTGGCCGGAATCTCCTACGAGCAGTACTTC
TRBJ2-3 | 15 | TRBD2 | many | TRBV5-6 | CASSRTRYGADTQYF | TGTGCCAGCAGTCGGACTAGGTACGGGGCAGATACGCAGTATTTT
TRBJ2-5 | 14 | - | once | TRBV4-2 | CASSQVGNEETQYF | TGTGCCAGCAGCCAAGTAGGGAATGAAGAGACCCAGTACTTC
TRBJ2-1 | 15 | - | once | TRBV7-3 | CASSPSDYSYNEQFF | TGTGCCAGCAGCCCATCGGACTACTCCTACAATGAGCAGTTCTTC